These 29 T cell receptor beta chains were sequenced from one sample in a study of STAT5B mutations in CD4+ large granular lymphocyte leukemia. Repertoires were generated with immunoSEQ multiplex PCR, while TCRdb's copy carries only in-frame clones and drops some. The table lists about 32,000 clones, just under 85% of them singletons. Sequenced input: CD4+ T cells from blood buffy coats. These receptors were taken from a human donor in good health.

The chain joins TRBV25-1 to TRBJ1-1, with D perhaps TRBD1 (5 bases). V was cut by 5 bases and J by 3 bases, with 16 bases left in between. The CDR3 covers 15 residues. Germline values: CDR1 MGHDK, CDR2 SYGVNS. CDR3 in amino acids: CASSLQASRDTEAFF. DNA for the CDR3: TGTGCCAGCAGTTTACAGGCTTCTCGGGACACTGAAGCTTTCTTT.

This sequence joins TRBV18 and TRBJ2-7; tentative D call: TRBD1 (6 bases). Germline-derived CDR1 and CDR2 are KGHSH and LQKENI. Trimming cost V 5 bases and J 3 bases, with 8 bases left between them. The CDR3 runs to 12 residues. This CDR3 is CASSSDSYEQYF. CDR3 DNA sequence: TGTGCCAGCTCATCGGACAGCTACGAGCAGTACTTC.

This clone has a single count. For the CDR3, the DNA is TGTGCCAGCACCCCAACGGGACTCCTAGGTGCCGAGCAGTACTTC. Protein: CASTPTGLLGAEQYF. The chain combines TRBV28 with TRBJ2-7; D is possibly TRBD2 (6 bases). Germline V gene sequence: CDR1 MDHEN, CDR2 SYDVKM. The germline V and J ends were trimmed by 7 bases and 6 bases, with 22 bases remaining between them. The CDR3 runs to 15 residues.

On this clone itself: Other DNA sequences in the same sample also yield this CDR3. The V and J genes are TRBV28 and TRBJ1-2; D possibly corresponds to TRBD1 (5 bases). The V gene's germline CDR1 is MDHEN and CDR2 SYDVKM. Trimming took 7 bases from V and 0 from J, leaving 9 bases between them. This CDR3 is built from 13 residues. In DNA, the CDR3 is TGTGCCAGCACGGGGGGGGCTAACTATGGCTACACCTTC. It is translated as CASTGGANYGYTF.

CDR3: CASTSGLAGPHEQFF. The CDR3 coding sequence is TGTGCCAGCACTTCGGGACTAGCAGGACCCCATGAGCAGTTCTTC. The chain is built from TRBV28 and TRBJ2-1; 9 bases agree with TRBD2. The CDR3 has 15 residues. The V and J ends lost 7 bases and 8 bases, in that order; junction bases with no gene match: 12. Germline lookup yields CDR1 MDHEN and CDR2 SYDVKM.

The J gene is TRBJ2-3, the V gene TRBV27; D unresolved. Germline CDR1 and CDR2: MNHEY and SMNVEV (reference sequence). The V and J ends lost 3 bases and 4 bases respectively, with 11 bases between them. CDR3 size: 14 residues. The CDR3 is CASSLNGVPDTQYF. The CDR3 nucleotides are TGTGCCAGCAGTTTGAATGGGGTCCCAGATACGCAGTATTTT.

The CDR3 spells CASRGEGNYGYTF. As DNA, the CDR3 is TGTGCCAGCAGAGGGGAGGGGAACTATGGCTACACCTTC. The rearrangement uses TRBV27 and TRBJ1-2, with D possibly TRBD1 on 5 matching bases. With 6 bases removed from V and 2 bases from J, the gap between germline ends came to 10 bases. CDR3 length: 13 residues. Germline V gene data show CDR1 as MNHEY and CDR2 as SMNVEV (reference sequence).

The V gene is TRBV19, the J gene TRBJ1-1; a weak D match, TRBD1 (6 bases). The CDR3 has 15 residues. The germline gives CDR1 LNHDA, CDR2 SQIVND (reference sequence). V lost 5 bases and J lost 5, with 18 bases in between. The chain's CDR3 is CASSEPGVGWTEAFF. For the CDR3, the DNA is TGTGCCAGTAGTGAACCAGGGGTCGGTTGGACTGAAGCTTTCTTT. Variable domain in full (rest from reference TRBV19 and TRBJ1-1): DGGITQSPKYLFRKEGQNVTLSCEQNLNHDAMYWYRQDPGQGLRLIYYSQIVNDFQKGDIAEGYSVSREKKESFPLTVTSAQKNPTAFYLCASSEPGVGWTEAFFGQGTRLTVV.

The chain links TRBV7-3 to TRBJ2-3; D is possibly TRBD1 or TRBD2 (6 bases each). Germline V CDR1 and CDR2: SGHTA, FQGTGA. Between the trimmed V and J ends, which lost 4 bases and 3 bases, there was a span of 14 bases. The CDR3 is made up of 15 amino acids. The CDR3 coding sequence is TGTGCCAGCAGCTCCAGGAGGGGGAGTACAGATACGCAGTATTTT. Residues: CASSSRRGSTDTQYF.

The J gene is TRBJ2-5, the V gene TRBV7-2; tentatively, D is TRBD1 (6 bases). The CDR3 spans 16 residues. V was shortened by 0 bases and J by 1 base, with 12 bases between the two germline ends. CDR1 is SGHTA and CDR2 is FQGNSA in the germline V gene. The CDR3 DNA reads TGTGCCAGCAGCTTAGCGAGGACAGACTTCCAAGAGACCCAGTACTTC. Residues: CASSLARTDFQETQYF.

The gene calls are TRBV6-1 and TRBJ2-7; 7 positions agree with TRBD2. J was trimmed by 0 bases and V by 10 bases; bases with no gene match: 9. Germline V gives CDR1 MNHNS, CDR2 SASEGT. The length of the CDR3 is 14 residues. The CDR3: CATRSASGSYEQYF. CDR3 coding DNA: TGTGCCACACGCAGCGCTAGCGGCTCCTACGAGCAGTACTTC.

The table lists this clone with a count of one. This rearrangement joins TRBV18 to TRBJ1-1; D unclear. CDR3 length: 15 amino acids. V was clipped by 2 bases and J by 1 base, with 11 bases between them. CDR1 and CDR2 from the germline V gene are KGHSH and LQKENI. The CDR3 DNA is TGTGCCAGCTCACCATTATCCCGGGCGAACACTGAAGCTTTCTTT. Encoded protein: CASSPLSRANTEAFF.

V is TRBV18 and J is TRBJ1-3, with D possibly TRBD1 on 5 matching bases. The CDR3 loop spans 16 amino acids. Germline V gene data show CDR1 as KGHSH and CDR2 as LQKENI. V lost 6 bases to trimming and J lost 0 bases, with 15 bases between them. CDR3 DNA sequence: TGTGCCAGCTCTCAAGGGACGGCCAGCTCTGGAAACACCATATATTTT. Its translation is CASSQGTASSGNTIYF.

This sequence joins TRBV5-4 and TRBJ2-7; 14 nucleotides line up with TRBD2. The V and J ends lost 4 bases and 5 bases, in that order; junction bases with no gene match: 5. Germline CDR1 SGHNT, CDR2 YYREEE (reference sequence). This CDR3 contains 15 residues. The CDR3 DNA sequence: TGTGCCAGCAGCGAGAGGACTAGCGGGAGGAACGAGCAGTACTTC. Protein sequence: CASSERTSGRNEQYF.

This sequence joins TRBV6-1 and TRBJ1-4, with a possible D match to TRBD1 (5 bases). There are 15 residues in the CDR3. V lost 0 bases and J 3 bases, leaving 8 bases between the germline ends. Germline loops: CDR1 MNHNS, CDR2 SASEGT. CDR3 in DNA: TGTGCCAGCAGTGAAGCGGGGCCGGCTAATGAAAAACTGTTTTTT. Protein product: CASSEAGPANEKLFF.

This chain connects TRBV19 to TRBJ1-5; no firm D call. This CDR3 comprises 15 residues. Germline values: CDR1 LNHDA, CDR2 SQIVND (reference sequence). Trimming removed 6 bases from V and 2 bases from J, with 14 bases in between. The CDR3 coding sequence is TGTGCCAGTAGACCTTTTGGTTTTGGCAATCAGCCCCAGCATTTT. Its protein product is CASRPFGFGNQPQHF.

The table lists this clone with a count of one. CDR3: CASRRDVQETQYF. The CDR3 bases are TGTGCCAGCAGACGCGACGTACAAGAGACCCAGTACTTC. The chain uses TRBV6-5 and TRBJ2-5; D gene uncertain. This CDR3 comprises 13 residues. Germline CDR1 is MNHEY and CDR2 is SVGAGI. V was cut by 6 bases and J by 2 bases, with 10 bases left in between.

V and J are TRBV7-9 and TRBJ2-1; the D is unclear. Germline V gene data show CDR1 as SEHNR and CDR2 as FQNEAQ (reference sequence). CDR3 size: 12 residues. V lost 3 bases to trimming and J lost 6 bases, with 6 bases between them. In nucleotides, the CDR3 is TGTGCCAGCAGCTTGACCTTCAATGAGCAGTTCTTC. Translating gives CASSLTFNEQFF.

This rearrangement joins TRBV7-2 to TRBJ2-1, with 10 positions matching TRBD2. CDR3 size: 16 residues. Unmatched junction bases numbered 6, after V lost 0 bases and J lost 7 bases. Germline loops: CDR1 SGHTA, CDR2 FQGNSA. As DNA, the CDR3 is TGTGCCAGCAGCTTAGCTTTAGCGGGAGGTAGGAATGAGCAGTTCTTC. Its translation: CASSLALAGGRNEQFF.

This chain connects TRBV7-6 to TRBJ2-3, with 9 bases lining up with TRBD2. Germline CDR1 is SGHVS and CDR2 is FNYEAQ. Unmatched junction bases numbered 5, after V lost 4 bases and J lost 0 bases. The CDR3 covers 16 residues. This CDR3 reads CASSSRLAASTDTQYF. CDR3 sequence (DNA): TGTGCCAGCAGCTCCCGACTAGCGGCTAGCACAGATACGCAGTATTTT.

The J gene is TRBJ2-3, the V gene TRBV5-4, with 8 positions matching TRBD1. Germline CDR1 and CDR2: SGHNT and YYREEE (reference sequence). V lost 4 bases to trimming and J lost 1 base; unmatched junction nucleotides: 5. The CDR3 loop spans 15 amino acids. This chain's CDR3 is CASSPGTGGTDTQYF. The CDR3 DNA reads TGTGCCAGCAGCCCTGGGACAGGCGGCACAGATACGCAGTATTTT.

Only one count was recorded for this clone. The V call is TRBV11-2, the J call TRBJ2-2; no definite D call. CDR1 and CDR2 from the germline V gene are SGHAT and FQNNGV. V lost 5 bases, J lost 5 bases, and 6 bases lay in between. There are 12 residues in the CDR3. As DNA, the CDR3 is TGTGCCAGCAGCCCCGGGACCGGGGAGCTGTTTTTT. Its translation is CASSPGTGELFF.

Here the CDR3 DNA reads TGTGCCAGCAGCTCAGGGTACAGGGGGCGCGACCCAGGCGGGCCCCAGCATTTT. Residues: CASSSGYRGRDPGGPQHF. V and J are TRBV7-2 and TRBJ1-5; 9 positions match TRBD1. V trimming: 4 bases; J trimming: 9 bases; junction bases outside the gene matches: 19. The CDR3 has 18 amino acids. Germline values: CDR1 SGHTA, CDR2 FQGNSA.

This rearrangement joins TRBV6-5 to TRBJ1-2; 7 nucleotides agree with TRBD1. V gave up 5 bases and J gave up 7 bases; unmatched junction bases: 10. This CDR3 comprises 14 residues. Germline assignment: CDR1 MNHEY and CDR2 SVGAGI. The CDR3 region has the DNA TGTGCCAGCAGTAACGGACAGGACTTCTTTGGCTACACCTTC. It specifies CASSNGQDFFGYTF.

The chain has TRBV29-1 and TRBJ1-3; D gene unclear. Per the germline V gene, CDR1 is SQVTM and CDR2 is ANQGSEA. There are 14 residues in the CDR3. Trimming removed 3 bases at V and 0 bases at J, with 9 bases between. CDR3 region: CSVEAGDSGNTIYF. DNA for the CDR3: TGCAGCGTTGAGGCGGGCGACTCTGGAAACACCATATATTTT.

Written as DNA, the CDR3 is TGCGCCAGCAGCCAGCTAGGGACAGTCTACAATGAGCAGTTCTTC. It encodes CASSQLGTVYNEQFF. The chain combines TRBV4-1 with TRBJ2-1, with TRBD1 identical over 7 bases. Germline V lookup: CDR1 MGHRA, CDR2 YSYEKL. J lost 3 bases, V lost 3 bases, and 5 bases had no gene match. The CDR3 totals 15 residues.

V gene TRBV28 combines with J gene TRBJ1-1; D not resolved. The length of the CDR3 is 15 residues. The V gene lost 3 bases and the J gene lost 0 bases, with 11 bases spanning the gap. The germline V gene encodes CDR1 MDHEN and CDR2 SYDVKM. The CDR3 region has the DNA TGTGCCAGCAGTTTCCCGCCGCCGATGAACACTGAAGCTTTCTTT. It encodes CASSFPPPMNTEAFF.

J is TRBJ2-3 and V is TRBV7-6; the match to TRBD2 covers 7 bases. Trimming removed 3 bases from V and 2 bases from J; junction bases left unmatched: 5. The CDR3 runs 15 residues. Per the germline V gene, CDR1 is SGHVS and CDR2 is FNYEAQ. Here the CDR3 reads CASSFRGSPTDTQYF. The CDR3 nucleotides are TGTGCCAGCAGCTTTCGCGGGAGCCCCACAGATACGCAGTATTTT.

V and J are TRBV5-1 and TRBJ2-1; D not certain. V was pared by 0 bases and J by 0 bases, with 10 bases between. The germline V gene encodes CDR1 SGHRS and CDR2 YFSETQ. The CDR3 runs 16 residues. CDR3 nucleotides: TGCGCCAGCAGCTTGGCGGCGGCAAGCTCCTACAATGAGCAGTTCTTC. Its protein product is CASSLAAASSYNEQFF.